The present TCR beta chain was sequenced within a study of shared clonotypes between healthy human individuals. Study-level points and caveats: Approximately 5% was the fraction of naive CD4 clonotypes found shared across several donors. Sampling covered nothing but blood. Tissue TCR repertoires likely differ from those found in blood. Naive subsets typically showed greater estimated richness than memory subsets. Sequencing depth was predicted to influence how clonotypes are shared among donors.

Profiled with immunoSEQ multiplex PCR; TCRdb holds only in-frame clones, not every one. The sample consists of hundreds of thousands of clones, about 90% of them appearing once. For this clone: Its cognate antigen is unknown.

This CDR3 has 13 residues. With 6 bases removed from V and 1 base from J, the gap between germline ends came to 10 bases. Germline V gene lookup returns CDR1 MDHEN and CDR2 SYDVKM. Naive CD8 cells lacked CD45RO and underwent positive selection for CCR7, leaving out terminally differentiated effector memory CD45RA+ cells. The specimen sequenced was naive CD8+ T cells sorted from blood. The sequence was collected from a young man in good health. The chain links TRBV28 to TRBJ2-7; D unclear. This chain's CDR3 is CASRSRESYEQYF. CDR3 coding DNA: TGTGCCAGCAGGTCCAGAGAGTCCTACGAGCAGTACTTC. Using reference TRBV28 and TRBJ2-7 for the parts outside the CDR3, the full variable domain is DVKVTQSSRYLVKRTGEKVFLECVQDMDHENMFWYRQDPGLGLRLIYFSYDVKMKEKGDIPEGYSVSREKKERFSLILESASTNQTSMYLCASRSRESYEQYFGPGTRLTVT.